The clone carrying this T cell receptor (beta chain) was found a few times. Its matching antigen is unknown. This specimen belongs to a study of T cells in localized non-small cell lung cancer. Points from the study as a whole: Adjacent lung tissue had a median 57 of the top 100 clones found in the tumor. Longer overall survival was seen with higher T cell density measured in blood. Sequencing involved a lone tumor region, leaving heterogeneity possible. The study found T cell clonality highest in uninvolved adjacent lung, above tumor.

Clones were read by immunoSEQ multiplex PCR, and TCRdb kept only the in-frame ones, dropping some. This sample has 25,000 to 35,000 clones, with 70% to 90% found just once. This receptor was obtained from a woman between 35 and 70 years old with stage III lung adenocarcinoma. Sequenced material: peripheral blood mononuclear cells, taken before any cancer treatment.

The CDR3 here is CASSENPGQAFGEQYF. The CDR3, as DNA: TGTGCCAGCAGCGAGAACCCGGGACAGGCGTTCGGCGAGCAGTACTTC. The chain links TRBV9 to TRBJ2-7, with 8 bases fitting TRBD1. This CDR3 comprises 16 residues. CDR1 is SGDLS and CDR2 is YYNGEE in the germline V gene. Trimming cost V 3 bases and J 6 bases; bases outside gene matches: 14.